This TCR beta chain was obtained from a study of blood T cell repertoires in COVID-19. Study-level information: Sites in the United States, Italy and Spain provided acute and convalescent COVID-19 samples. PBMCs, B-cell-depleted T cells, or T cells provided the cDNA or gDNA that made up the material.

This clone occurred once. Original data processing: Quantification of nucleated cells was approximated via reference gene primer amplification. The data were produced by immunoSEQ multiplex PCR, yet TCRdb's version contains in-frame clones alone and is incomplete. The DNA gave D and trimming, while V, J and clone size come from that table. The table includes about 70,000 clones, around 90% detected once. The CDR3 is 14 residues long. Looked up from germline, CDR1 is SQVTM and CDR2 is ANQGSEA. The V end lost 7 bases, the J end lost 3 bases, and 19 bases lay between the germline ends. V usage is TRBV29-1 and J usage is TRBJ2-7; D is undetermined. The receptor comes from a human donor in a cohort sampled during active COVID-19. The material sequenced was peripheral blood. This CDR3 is CSGYSGFPYYEQYF. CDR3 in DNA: TGCAGCGGCTATTCAGGATTCCCTTACTACGAGCAGTACTTC.